Listed below are T cell receptor beta chains from one sample, sequenced in a study of shared clonotypes between healthy human individuals. Assay used: immunoSEQ multiplex PCR; TCRdb lists only in-frame clones, some missing. Among about 980,000 clones listed, around three quarters were seen once. Source material: memory CD4+ T cells sorted from blood. The receptor set was obtained from a man aged 18 to 29 in good health. CDR3s include the opening cysteine and the closing phenylalanine or tryptophan. D genes are given only for firm matches. Some rows have no size entry. The others give once, few or many, or a class for an expanded clone.

clone size	J gene	V gene	D gene	CDR3 protein	CDR3 DNA
.	TRBJ1-6	TRBV18	.	CASSPIGNGNSPLHF	TGTGCCAGCTCACCAATAGGGAACGGTAATTCACCCCTCCACTTT
many	TRBJ1-1	TRBV7-9	.	CASGLDSSAEAFF	TGTGCCAGCGGCCTGGACAGTTCGGCTGAAGCTTTCTTT
once	TRBJ1-4	TRBV5-6	TRBD1	CASSYDRDRINEKLFF	TGTGCCAGCAGCTACGACAGGGACAGAATTAATGAAAAACTGTTTTTT
.	TRBJ2-3	TRBV2	.	CASSDFRLSTDTQYF	TGTGCCAGCAGTGATTTCAGGCTTAGCACAGATACGCAGTATTTT
.	TRBJ2-5	TRBV20-1	.	CSASGRETQYF	TGCAGTGCTAGCGGGAGAGAGACCCAGTACTTC
.	TRBJ2-1	TRBV5-1	TRBD1	CASSRIGTGDTGSKSSYNEQFF	TGCGCCAGCAGCCGCATAGGGACAGGGGACACCGGATCGAAGAGCTCCTACAATGAGCAGTTCTTC
.	TRBJ1-2	TRBV9	.	CASSVTDLYGYTF	TGTGCCAGCAGCGTGACGGACCTCTATGGCTACACCTTC
.	TRBJ1-2	TRBV14	.	CASSQGGNYGYTF	TGTGCCAGCAGCCAAGGGGGGAACTATGGCTACACCTTC
.	TRBJ2-1	TRBV5-1	.	CASSSSIWQHNEQFF	TGCGCCAGCAGCTCCTCAATTTGGCAACACAATGAGCAGTTCTTC
.	TRBJ2-1	TRBV28	.	CASILLATNEQFF	TGTGCCAGCATCCTCCTAGCGACCAATGAGCAGTTCTTC
.	TRBJ2-2	TRBV27	TRBD1	CASSFQPGQPNTGELFF	TGTGCCAGCAGTTTTCAACCGGGACAGCCGAACACCGGGGAGCTGTTTTTT
.	TRBJ2-7	TRBV11-2	.	CASRGGYEQYF	TGTGCCAGCAGGGGGGGTTACGAGCAGTACTTC
.	TRBJ1-5	TRBV15	.	CATSREGGPGAINAQHF	TGTGCCACCAGCAGAGAGGGGGGCCCCGGGGCAATCAATGCCCAGCATTTT
.	TRBJ2-2	TRBV18	.	CACRRGRENTGELSF	TGTGCCTGCCGTCGGGGTCGGGAGAACACCGGGGAGCTGTCTTTT
.	TRBJ2-7	TRBV7-2	TRBD1	CASSLYFRGQISSYEQYF	TGTGCCAGCAGCTTATATTTTAGGGGACAGATTAGCTCCTACGAGCAGTACTTC
.	TRBJ2-3	TRBV11-2	.	CASSHITSSTDTQYF	TGTGCCAGCAGCCATATTACCTCTAGCACAGATACGCAGTATTTT
.	TRBJ2-5	TRBV11-3	TRBD2	CASSLGAGGGETQYF	TGTGCCAGCAGCTTAGGAGCGGGGGGCGGAGAGACCCAGTACTTC
.	TRBJ2-2	TRBV28	TRBD2	CASTETSGGVTGELFF	TGTGCCAGCACCGAGACTAGCGGGGGGGTCACCGGGGAGCTGTTTTTT
few	TRBJ2-7	TRBV5-6	.	CASTKTGTMRSSYEQYF	TGTGCCAGCACGAAGACAGGTACAATGAGGAGCTCCTACGAGCAGTACTTC
once	TRBJ2-1	TRBV9	.	CASSREGRDANEQFF	TGTGCCAGCAGCAGAGAGGGTCGGGATGCGAATGAGCAGTTCTTC
.	TRBJ1-2	TRBV30	.	CAWRGDFNYGYTF	TGTGCCTGGAGGGGGGACTTTAACTATGGCTACACCTTC
few	TRBJ1-6	TRBV5-1	.	CASSPMTGIPNSPLHF	TGCGCCAGCAGCCCAATGACAGGCATCCCTAATTCACCCCTCCACTTT
.	TRBJ2-2	TRBV9	.	CASSVGRTGELFF	TGTGCCAGCAGCGTAGGTAGGACCGGGGAGCTGTTTTTT